One TCR beta chain is described in this entry. Its specificity is unknown. Naive CD8 cells lacked CD45RO and underwent positive selection for CCR7, leaving out terminally differentiated effector memory CD45RA+ cells. Healthy HIV-negative adults with no recent acute infections or vaccinations were recruited as donors. V gave up 1 base and J gave up 14 bases, with 9 bases separating them. Looked up from germline, CDR1 is SGHTA and CDR2 is FQGNSA. This CDR3 has 11 amino acids. Produced via immunoSEQ multiplex PCR; TCRdb's table is partial and in-frame only. The sample has fewer than 1 million clones, 96% seen once; the top ten hold over 0.2%. The data were taken from a study of shared clonotypes between healthy human individuals. Study conclusions and caveats: Sharing across four donors was highest in naive CD4 (around 5%) and lowest in memory CD8 (0.4%). Naive subsets usually exceeded memory subsets in estimated richness. The four-donor shared clonotypes exceeded non-shared clonotypes in generation probability, with non-shared ones scoring lower.

Sequences were obtained from naive CD8+ T cells sorted from blood. This rearrangement joins TRBV7-2 to TRBJ2-4; unclear D gene. The TCR was taken from a man aged 25 to 45 in good health. DNA of the CDR3: TGTGCCAGCAGCTTAGTTACAGAGAAGTACTTC. Translating it yields CASSLVTEKYF.